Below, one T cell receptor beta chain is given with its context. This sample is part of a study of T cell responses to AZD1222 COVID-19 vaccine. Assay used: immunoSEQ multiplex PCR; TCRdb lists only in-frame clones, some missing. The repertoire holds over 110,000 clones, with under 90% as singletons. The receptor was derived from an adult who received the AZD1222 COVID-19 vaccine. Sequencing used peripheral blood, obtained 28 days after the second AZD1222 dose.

The DNA for the CDR3 is TGTGCCAGCCAGGGCAGCTACACCGGGGAGCTGTTTTTT. Protein: CASQGSYTGELFF. The chain is built from TRBV27 and TRBJ2-2; possibly TRBD1 for D (5 bases). The CDR3 spans 13 residues. V was cut by 8 bases and J by 3 bases, with 10 bases left in between. The germline V gene has CDR1 MNHEY and CDR2 SMNVEV (reference sequence).